Given below is one T cell receptor (beta chain) in context. V dropped 8 bases and J dropped 4 bases, with 8 bases sitting between them. The CDR3 is made up of 12 amino acids. Germline V gives CDR1 MGHRA, CDR2 YSYEKL. This specimen belongs to a study of shared clonotypes between healthy human individuals. Produced via immunoSEQ multiplex PCR; TCRdb's table is partial and in-frame only. This sample yields under 350,000 clones, of which about nine tenths are seen a single time; around 15% belongs to the top ten. The chain employs TRBV4-1 and TRBJ2-2; no reliable D call. Sequences were obtained from memory CD8+ T cells sorted from blood. This sample's subset: CD45RO+ cells pooled with CCR7-negative TemRA cells. The receptor was isolated from a man in his late teens or twenties in good health. The CDR3 sequence is CASQLFTGELFF. The CDR3 coding sequence is TGCGCCAGCCAACTTTTCACCGGGGAGCTGTTTTTT.